These 18 T cell receptor beta chains were sequenced from one sample in a study of cytomegalovirus exposure and HLA in healthy donors. With 60 Vbeta and 13 Jbeta primers, the PCR was carried out. Assay: immunoSEQ multiplex PCR; the TCRdb copy retains only in-frame clones and omits some. The sample includes about 130,000 clones, roughly 79% of them seen just once. Sequencing was performed on PBMCs. All receptors derive from a man aged 30 to 39 in good health and CMV-seronegative.

This clone occurred a few times. The chain combines TRBV5-1 with TRBJ2-5; perhaps TRBD2 as D (7 bases). Trimming cost V 4 bases and J 5 bases, with 18 bases left between them. Germline CDR1 and CDR2: SGHRS and YFSETQ. This CDR3 is 15 amino acids long. CDR3 DNA sequence: TGCGCCAGCAGCCTTTGGGGGGGGCCGTACGAGACCCAGTACTTC. Translated: CASSLWGGPYETQYF.

The V and J genes are TRBV6-5 and TRBJ2-3; 10 nucleotides match TRBD2. The J segment lost 4 bases and the V segment lost 2 bases, leaving 6 bases of the junction unmatched. CDR1 MNHEY and CDR2 SVGAGI come from the germline V gene. This CDR3 comprises 16 residues. The CDR3 DNA is TGTGCCAGCAGTTACCCCGGGAGCGGGGGGGCAGATACGCAGTATTTT. The encoded protein is CASSYPGSGGADTQYF.

This clone was seen a handful of times. The chain employs TRBV27 and TRBJ2-3, with 9 bases aligning to TRBD2. The CDR3 extends over 19 amino acids. The V gene's germline CDR1 is MNHEY and CDR2 SMNVEV (reference sequence). V lost 6 bases, J lost 6 bases, and 22 bases stayed unmatched. CDR3 nucleotides: TGTGCCAGCAGCAGGACTTGGGGTGGGCGAGCGGGGGGCGCTGATACGCAGTATTTT. This codes for CASSRTWGGRAGGADTQYF.

J is TRBJ2-7 and V is TRBV5-6; 7 positions agree with TRBD1. CDR3 length equals 12 residues. Germline V gives CDR1 SGHDT, CDR2 YYEEEE. V was pared by 2 bases and J by 8 bases, with 4 bases of the junction left unmatched. CDR3 region: CASSLGGVQQYF. The CDR3 region has the DNA TGTGCCAGCAGCTTAGGGGGCGTGCAGCAGTACTTC.

The chain is built from TRBV7-2 and TRBJ2-5; possible D gene TRBD1, 5 bases. The germline CDR1 and CDR2 sequences are SGHTA and FQGNSA. The CDR3 covers 15 residues. The germline V and J ends were trimmed by 6 bases and 5 bases, with 19 bases remaining between them. CDR3 DNA sequence: TGTGCCAGCAGTCTCAACCAGGGAATATCGGAGACCCAGTACTTC. Translated: CASSLNQGISETQYF.

The V call is TRBV5-1, the J call TRBJ1-1; maybe TRBD1 (6 bases). Trimming took off 0 bases at V and 6 bases at J, with 18 bases between the two ends. Germline V lookup: CDR1 SGHRS, CDR2 YFSETQ. The CDR3 totals 16 residues. The CDR3 region is CASSLAGVGAPPEAFF. Written as DNA, the CDR3 is TGCGCCAGCAGCTTGGCCGGGGTGGGGGCGCCTCCTGAAGCTTTCTTT.

This clone was counted only a few times. The chain carries TRBV5-1 and TRBJ2-3, with TRBD1 identical over 8 bases. The CDR3 has 14 amino acids. V was pared by 7 bases and J by 5 bases, with 9 bases of the junction left unmatched. Germline V gene data show CDR1 as SGHRS and CDR2 as YFSETQ. The CDR3 DNA follows: TGCGCCAGCGGCCGGACAGGGTGGGAAGATACGCAGTATTTT. Translation gives CASGRTGWEDTQYF.

This clone has only a few counts. V usage is TRBV4-1 and J usage is TRBJ1-5, with TRBD1 matching 7 bases. This CDR3 spans 15 amino acids. V lost 1 base to trimming and J lost 4 bases; unmatched junction nucleotides: 4. The germline V gene has CDR1 MGHRA and CDR2 YSYEKL. CDR3 in amino acids: CASSQAPGQNQPQHF. The CDR3 nucleotides are TGCGCCAGCAGCCAAGCACCGGGACAGAATCAGCCCCAGCATTTT.

The genes are TRBV7-9 and TRBJ1-1, with a possible D match to TRBD1 (5 bases). V was trimmed by 6 bases and J by 1 base, leaving 9 bases between them. CDR3 size: 13 residues. Per the germline V gene, CDR1 is SEHNR and CDR2 is FQNEAQ (reference sequence). CDR3 in DNA: TGTGCCAGCAGTCCCAGGGAGAACACTGAAGCTTTCTTT. Its translation is CASSPRENTEAFF. Together with reference TRBV7-9 and TRBJ1-1, the CDR3 gives the full variable domain: DTGVSQNPRHKITKRGQNVTFRCDPISEHNRLYWYRQTLGQGPEFLTYFQNEAQLEKSRLLSDRFSAERPKGSFSTLEIQRTEQGDSAMYLCASSPRENTEAFFGQGTRLTVV.

The sample holds a few counts of this clone. This sequence joins TRBV7-6 and TRBJ1-1, with D maybe TRBD1 (5 bases). The CDR3 runs to 12 residues. V gave up 3 bases and J gave up 7 bases, with 9 bases separating them. Germline lookup yields CDR1 SGHVS and CDR2 FNYEAQ. CDR3 coding DNA: TGTGCCAGCAGCTTGTCAGGGTATGAAGCTTTCTTT. It translates to CASSLSGYEAFF.

The V and J genes are TRBV25-1 and TRBJ1-1, with a possible D match to TRBD1 (6 bases). Trimming pared 3 bases from V and 4 bases from J, leaving 18 bases between. CDR1 MGHDK and CDR2 SYGVNS come from the germline V gene. This CDR3 spans 16 amino acids. DNA of the CDR3: TGTGCCAGCAGTGACCAGGGGTCCTACCTTGGCACTGAAGCTTTCTTT. It is translated as CASSDQGSYLGTEAFF.

This sequence joins TRBV6-1 and TRBJ2-7; TRBD2 matches 7 bases. The CDR3 covers 13 residues. After removal of 8 bases from V and 3 bases from J, the junction contained 7 bases not matched to a gene. In germline, CDR1 is MNHNS, CDR2 SASEGT. For the CDR3, the DNA is TGTGCCAGCGAGGCTAGCGGACTCTACGAGCAGTACTTC. Amino acids: CASEASGLYEQYF.

A single count supports this clone. The V and J genes are TRBV30 and TRBJ2-5, with TRBD1 as a possible D gene (6 bases). The CDR3 has 14 amino acids. Germline-derived CDR1 and CDR2 are GTSNPN and SVGIG (reference sequence). V lost 5 bases to trimming and J lost 5 bases, with 18 bases between them. The CDR3 sequence: CAWDPTGSSETQYF. The CDR3 region has the DNA TGTGCCTGGGACCCGACAGGAAGCTCGGAGACCCAGTACTTC.

This sequence joins TRBV30 and TRBJ1-6; 8 bases fit TRBD1. Losses at the gene ends were 0 bases for V and 9 bases for J; bases not matched to a gene: 4. Per germline, CDR1 GTSNPN and CDR2 SVGIG (reference sequence). This CDR3 contains 14 residues. CDR3 nucleotide sequence: TGTGCCTGGAGTGTAGGGACAGGTACTTCACCCCTCCACTTT. As protein: CAWSVGTGTSPLHF.

V gene TRBV6-5 combines with J gene TRBJ2-5; 10 bases match TRBD1. V lost 2 bases and J lost 5; bases outside the gene matches: 8. CDR3 length equals 16 residues. Looked up from germline, CDR1 is MNHEY and CDR2 is SVGAGI. The CDR3 bases are TGTGCCAGCAGTTACGGGTCGACAGGGGGCAGGGAGACCCAGTACTTC. This gives the protein CASSYGSTGGRETQYF.

As to this clone: The sample has other DNA sequences that encode this CDR3 too. The chain combines TRBV7-6 with TRBJ2-7, with 7 bases lining up with TRBD1. V was pared by 1 base and J by 3 bases, with 0 bases of the junction left unmatched. The CDR3 spans 13 residues. Germline values: CDR1 SGHVS, CDR2 FNYEAQ. This CDR3 reads CASSLGTGYEQYF. As DNA, the CDR3 is TGTGCCAGCAGCTTAGGGACAGGCTACGAGCAGTACTTC.

This clone was picked up a small number of times. This rearrangement joins TRBV6-5 to TRBJ1-1, with unresolved D. Germline CDR1 MNHEY, CDR2 SVGAGI. V lost 9 bases and J 2 bases, leaving 4 bases between the germline ends. There are 10 residues in the CDR3. The CDR3 DNA is TGTGCCAGTACAAACACTGAAGCTTTCTTT. Amino acid sequence: CASTNTEAFF.

This chain connects TRBV10-3 to TRBJ1-4, with 7 nucleotides matching TRBD1. The CDR3 sequence is 17 residues long. Germline trimming cut 0 bases from V and 4 bases from J; bases unmatched to any gene: 8. Germline V gene sequence: CDR1 ENHRY, CDR2 SYGVKD. The CDR3 sequence is CAISESAGGKGNEKLFF. DNA for the CDR3: TGTGCCATCAGTGAGTCGGCAGGGGGAAAGGGTAATGAAAAACTGTTTTTT.